The 24 T cell receptor beta chains below come from one sample, sequenced in a study of blood T cell repertoires in COVID-19 (dated by TCRdb to the early 2020s). Libraries came from the immunoSEQ multiplex PCR assay. TCRdb took this table from immuneACCESS and kept in-frame rearrangements with V and J called. Such tables lack part of the clones; where checked against another copy, unresolved V genes explain under half of the gap, and the rest is unexplained. Present in this sample are over 130,000 clones, over 65% of which were seen just once. Over 4% of the sample comes from the top ten. Sequencing used peripheral blood. The receptors come from a woman of 80 years or more with active or convalescent COVID-19.

The J gene is TRBJ1-1, the V gene TRBV6-5, with D tentatively TRBD1 (6 bases). Germline V CDR1 and CDR2: MNHEY, SVGAGI. Trimming left V 2 bases short and J 0 bases short, with 10 bases between. This CDR3 spans 15 amino acids. The CDR3 reads CASSYDTGMNTEAFF. The CDR3 coding sequence is TGTGCCAGCAGTTACGACACAGGGATGAACACTGAAGCTTTCTTT.

The V and J genes are TRBV6-6 and TRBJ1-3, with TRBD1 identical over 9 bases. J was trimmed by 0 bases and V by 5 bases; bases with no gene match: 8. Germline V gene lookup returns CDR1 MNHNY and CDR2 SVGAGI (reference sequence). There are 17 residues in the CDR3. The CDR3 protein is CASSPQDRGRSGNTIYF. The CDR3 bases are TGTGCCAGCAGTCCTCAGGACAGGGGCCGCTCTGGAAACACCATATATTTT.

J is TRBJ2-2 and V is TRBV11-1; TRBD1 matches at 7 bases. The CDR3 length is 15 residues. Germline values: CDR1 SGHAT, CDR2 FQDESV (reference sequence). V was clipped by 2 bases and J by 7 bases; unmatched bases: 7. Written as DNA, the CDR3 is TGTGCCAGCAGCTTATTAGGGGGCTTCAACGGGGAGCTGTTTTTT. Translating gives CASSLLGGFNGELFF.

The V call is TRBV6-1, the J call TRBJ2-5, with 9 bases that match TRBD1. Germline CDR1 reads MNHNS; CDR2 reads SASEGT. The CDR3 has 16 residues. V trimming: 2 bases; J trimming: 5 bases; junction bases outside the gene matches: 9. CDR3 protein: CASSERRQGVGETQYF. DNA of the CDR3: TGTGCCAGCAGTGAAAGGAGACAGGGGGTGGGCGAGACCCAGTACTTC.

V usage is TRBV5-1 and J usage is TRBJ1-6, with D tentatively TRBD1 (6 bases). V lost 3 bases and J lost 7, with 11 bases in between. The CDR3 contains 14 residues. Germline CDR1 reads SGHRS; CDR2 reads YFSETQ. The CDR3 DNA follows: TGCGCCAGCAGCTCCGGGACACCCAATTCACCCCTCCACTTT. Amino acid sequence: CASSSGTPNSPLHF.

J is TRBJ2-7 and V is TRBV30, with 7 bases identical to TRBD2. The CDR3 has 15 amino acids. Germline CDR1 reads GTSNPN; CDR2 reads SVGIG (reference sequence). With 1 base clipped from V and 5 bases from J, the junction kept 11 bases outside the gene matches. The CDR3 DNA sequence: TGTGCCTGGAGTGCACGGAGGGGAGGGCGGGACGAGCAGTACTTC. Translation gives CAWSARRGGRDEQYF. Full variable domain (remainder filled in from reference TRBV30 and TRBJ2-7): SQTIHQWPATLVQPVGSPLSLECTVEGTSNPNLYWYRQAAGRGLQLLFYSVGIGQISSEVPQNLSASRPQDRQFILSSKKLLLSDSGFYLCAWSARRGGRDEQYFGPGTRLTVT.

The chain uses TRBV7-9 and TRBJ2-5; the match to TRBD2 covers 7 bases. The CDR3 consists of 15 residues. The germline V gene encodes CDR1 SEHNR and CDR2 FQNEAQ (reference sequence). The junction had 11 bases not matched to a gene; V was cut back by 5 bases and J by 5 bases. CDR3 region: CASSPRLASFETQYF. CDR3 nucleotides: TGTGCCAGCAGCCCCCGACTAGCTTCTTTTGAGACCCAGTACTTC.

The chain links TRBV30 to TRBJ2-1, with 14 bases aligning to TRBD2. Per germline, CDR1 GTSNPN and CDR2 SVGIG (reference sequence). This CDR3 contains 18 residues. V lost 1 base and J lost 3; bases outside the gene matches: 8. This CDR3 is CAWSGTSGGIGDYNEQFF. The CDR3 region has the DNA TGTGCCTGGAGTGGGACTAGCGGGGGGATAGGAGACTACAATGAGCAGTTCTTC.

This clone has more than one count but fewer than ten. The chain joins TRBV9 to TRBJ2-5; possibly TRBD2 for D (7 bases). V was shortened by 5 bases and J by 1 base, with 12 bases between the two germline ends. Germline V CDR1 and CDR2: SGDLS, YYNGEE. The CDR3 has 14 residues. CDR3 protein: CASSRRGGQETQYF. CDR3 DNA: TGTGCCAGCAGTCGGAGGGGGGGCCAAGAGACCCAGTACTTC.

The chain couples TRBV5-1 to TRBJ1-3; 7 nucleotides match TRBD1. V trimming: 0 bases; J trimming: 1 base; junction bases outside the gene matches: 1. This CDR3 is 15 amino acids long. Germline V gene lookup returns CDR1 SGHRS and CDR2 YFSETQ. DNA of the CDR3: TGCGCCAGCAGCTTGGAGGGGGCGTCTGGAAACACCATATATTTT. This sequence encodes CASSLEGASGNTIYF.

This clone was seen only once. The chain joins TRBV19 to TRBJ1-5; TRBD1 matches at 7 bases. CDR1 and CDR2 (germline): LNHDA, SQIVND (reference sequence). J lost 1 base, V lost 6 bases, and 6 bases had no gene match. The CDR3 covers 15 residues. The CDR3 DNA sequence: TGTGCCAGTAGCGAATCACAGGGGAGCAATCAGCCCCAGCATTTT. Protein product: CASSESQGSNQPQHF.

The chain is built from TRBV4-3 and TRBJ1-6, with 9 bases that match TRBD1. CDR1 LGHNA and CDR2 YSLEER come from the germline V gene. CDR3 size: 19 residues. Unmatched junction bases numbered 7, after V lost 1 base and J lost 0 bases. The CDR3 region is CASSQGGTGGFSYNSPLHF. In DNA form, the CDR3 reads TGCGCCAGCAGCCAAGGGGGTACAGGGGGCTTCTCCTATAATTCACCCCTCCACTTT.

The chain couples TRBV19 to TRBJ1-1, with 12 bases aligning to TRBD1. Germline lookup yields CDR1 LNHDA and CDR2 SQIVND (reference sequence). The V segment lost 3 bases and the J segment 6 bases; nucleotides outside the gene matches: 8. The CDR3 has 16 residues. CDR3 loop: CASSITGTGGFAEAFF. The DNA for the CDR3 is TGTGCCAGTAGTATTACCGGGACAGGGGGCTTCGCTGAAGCTTTCTTT. The variable domain in full, with the rest retrieved from reference TRBV19 and TRBJ1-1, is DGGITQSPKYLFRKEGQNVTLSCEQNLNHDAMYWYRQDPGQGLRLIYYSQIVNDFQKGDIAEGYSVSREKKESFPLTVTSAQKNPTAFYLCASSITGTGGFAEAFFGQGTRLTVV.

The rearrangement uses TRBV2 and TRBJ1-3; D possibly corresponds to TRBD1 (5 bases). The CDR3 has 15 residues. The ends were cut back, 9 bases at V and 0 bases at J, with 15 bases in the middle. Germline CDR1 is SNHLY and CDR2 is FYNNEI. Here the CDR3 DNA reads TGTGCCAGGGGGGGTACAGTGACCTCTGGAAACACCATATATTTT. Translating gives CARGGTVTSGNTIYF.

This clone has a handful of counts. This chain links TRBV2 with TRBJ2-7, with 12 positions matching TRBD1. Germline lookup yields CDR1 SNHLY and CDR2 FYNNEI. J was trimmed by 5 bases and V by 10 bases; bases with no gene match: 12. The CDR3 consists of 15 residues. In DNA, the CDR3 is TGTGCCACCCGGGACAGGGGGCTTCTTTCGGACGAGCAGTACTTC. Translation gives CATRDRGLLSDEQYF.

The gene calls are TRBV30 and TRBJ2-1, with 7 bases fitting TRBD2. Germline CDR1 and CDR2: GTSNPN and SVGIG (reference sequence). The CDR3 totals 14 residues. The junction had 7 bases not matched to a gene; V was cut back by 3 bases and J by 5 bases. CDR3 DNA: TGTGCCTGGAGGGGGCGGGGGTCCAACAATGAGCAGTTCTTC. Translation gives CAWRGRGSNNEQFF.

The rearrangement uses TRBV7-9 and TRBJ2-1; 7 bases align to TRBD1. The germline V gene has CDR1 SEHNR and CDR2 FQNEAQ (reference sequence). The CDR3 is 15 amino acids. The ends lost 3 bases at V and 5 bases at J; junction bases unmatched: 7. For the CDR3, the DNA is TGTGCCAGCAGCTTCCGGGACAGAACTAACAATGAGCAGTTCTTC. Amino acids: CASSFRDRTNNEQFF. The full variable domain, completed using reference TRBV7-9 and TRBJ2-1, is DTGVSQNPRHKITKRGQNVTFRCDPISEHNRLYWYRQTLGQGPEFLTYFQNEAQLEKSRLLSDRFSAERPKGSFSTLEIQRTEQGDSAMYLCASSFRDRTNNEQFFGPGTRLTVL.

The chain couples TRBV5-4 to TRBJ2-3; 9 positions agree with TRBD2. The CDR3 covers 16 residues. Germline CDR1 reads SGHNT; CDR2 reads YYREEE (reference sequence). The ends lost 3 bases at V and 8 bases at J; junction bases unmatched: 13. The CDR3 region is CASSSLRSGGSATQYF. DNA for the CDR3: TGTGCCAGCAGCTCTCTGCGCAGCGGGGGGTCGGCTACGCAGTATTTT.

The chain recombines TRBV11-1 with TRBJ2-5; tentatively, D is TRBD1 (5 bases). The germline CDR1 and CDR2 sequences are SGHAT and FQDESV (reference sequence). This CDR3 is built from 14 residues. V was clipped by 2 bases and J by 5 bases, with 12 bases between them. CDR3 DNA: TGTGCCAGCAGCTTAAGCCGGGCAGGGGAGACCCAGTACTTC. It specifies CASSLSRAGETQYF.

The gene calls are TRBV5-1 and TRBJ2-1; 10 bases map to TRBD2. Germline CDR1 SGHRS, CDR2 YFSETQ. With V trimmed by 1 base and J by 6 bases, 4 bases remained unmatched. The CDR3 length is 15 residues. CDR3 residues: CASSLFERGGNEQFF. The CDR3 coding sequence is TGCGCCAGCAGCTTGTTTGAGCGGGGGGGCAATGAGCAGTTCTTC. Combining the CDR3 with reference TRBV5-1 and TRBJ2-1 gives the whole variable domain KAGVTQTPRYLIKTRGQQVTLSCSPISGHRSVSWYQQTPGQGLQFLFEYFSETQRNKGNFPGRFSGRQFSNSRSEMNVSTLELGDSALYLCASSLFERGGNEQFFGPGTRLTVL.

The chain combines TRBV29-1 with TRBJ1-1, with 10 bases identical to TRBD1. Germline V gene lookup returns CDR1 SQVTM and CDR2 ANQGSEA. This CDR3 spans 13 amino acids. With 7 bases clipped from V and 2 bases from J, the junction kept 4 bases outside the gene matches. The CDR3 reads CSAKTGGNTEAFF. DNA of the CDR3: TGCAGCGCTAAGACAGGGGGCAACACTGAAGCTTTCTTT.

The V gene is TRBV20-1, the J gene TRBJ2-2; TRBD1 agrees at 7 bases. Germline V lookup: CDR1 DFQATT, CDR2 SNEGSKA (reference sequence). The CDR3 has 14 residues. Trimming took 3 bases from V and 5 from J; bases not matched to a gene: 6. In DNA form, the CDR3 reads TGCAGTGCTAGTTCGACAGGGATGACCGGGGAGCTGTTTTTT. It yields the protein CSASSTGMTGELFF.

This clone came up a few times. The rearrangement joins TRBV30 to TRBJ1-3; 10 bases fit TRBD1. This CDR3 spans 15 amino acids. CDR1 is GTSNPN, CDR2 SVGIG, per germline (reference sequence). V gave up 4 bases and J gave up 5 bases; unmatched junction bases: 8. CDR3 nucleotides: TGTGCCTGGACCCCCTTGGACAGGGGGAGAAACACCATATATTTT. Its translation is CAWTPLDRGRNTIYF. Full variable domain (outside the CDR3, taken from reference TRBV30 and TRBJ1-3): SQTIHQWPATLVQPVGSPLSLECTVEGTSNPNLYWYRQAAGRGLQLLFYSVGIGQISSEVPQNLSASRPQDRQFILSSKKLLLSDSGFYLCAWTPLDRGRNTIYFGEGSWLTVV.

In this sample, this clone turned up a few times. The chain links TRBV7-6 to TRBJ2-5; the match to TRBD1 covers 9 bases. The ends lost 5 bases at V and 2 bases at J; junction bases unmatched: 9. From germline, CDR1 is SGHVS and CDR2 FNYEAQ. The CDR3 spans 16 residues. This chain's CDR3 is CASSPGWTGAQETQYF. CDR3 coding DNA: TGTGCCAGCAGCCCGGGCTGGACAGGGGCACAAGAGACCCAGTACTTC.